This TCR beta chain was sequenced for a study of blood T cell repertoires in COVID-19. Study background: Samples of COVID-19 (acute and convalescent) were obtained from the United States, Italy and Spain. Nucleic acid was either cDNA or gDNA, and it came from T cells, B-cell-depleted T cells, or PBMCs.

The germline V and J ends were trimmed by 3 bases and 7 bases, with 9 bases remaining between them. Germline V gene lookup returns CDR1 MNHEY and CDR2 SMNVEV (reference sequence). The CDR3 has 12 amino acids. Study processing details: Amplified reference gene primers provided the basis for estimating nucleated cell counts. Repertoires were generated with immunoSEQ multiplex PCR, while TCRdb's copy carries only in-frame clones and drops some. Clonal size and the V and J genes are those of that table, whereas D and trimming came from the DNA. Among tens of thousands of clones listed, around 90% were seen once.

The sample was peripheral blood. This sequence originates from a human donor in a cohort sampled during active COVID-19. The rearrangement uses TRBV27 and TRBJ1-1; possibly TRBD1 for D (5 bases). The CDR3 reads CASSLWGGEAFF. For the CDR3, the DNA is TGTGCCAGCAGTTTGTGGGGGGGTGAAGCTTTCTTT.